The 32 T cell receptor beta chains presented below share a single source sample, sequenced in a study of cytomegalovirus exposure and HLA in healthy donors. The PCR used 60 Vbeta and 13 Jbeta primers. Libraries were prepared by immunoSEQ multiplex PCR; TCRdb keeps only in-frame clonotypes and omits some of them. Among 150,000 to 200,000 clones listed, roughly 71% were seen once. Material for sequencing was PBMCs. The receptors shown here come from a male donor in good health and CMV-seropositive.

This clone was recorded once. This chain joins TRBV7-2 and TRBJ2-5, with 11 nucleotides matching TRBD2. Germline V gene sequence: CDR1 SGHTA, CDR2 FQGNSA. Trimming took 3 bases from V and 2 from J; bases not matched to a gene: 5. The CDR3 contains 16 residues. Written as DNA, the CDR3 is TGTGCCAGCAGCTTCGTTAGCGGGGGGGGGCAAGAGACCCAGTACTTC. Translating it yields CASSFVSGGGQETQYF.

The chain carries TRBV2 and TRBJ2-5; 8 bases are a match to TRBD2. The junction had 7 bases not matched to a gene; V was cut back by 5 bases and J by 2 bases. The CDR3 spans 15 residues. Germline CDR1 SNHLY, CDR2 FYNNEI. The CDR3 region is CASSQNSGMQETQYF. The CDR3 region has the DNA TGTGCCAGCAGTCAGAATAGCGGGATGCAAGAGACCCAGTACTTC.

About this clone: The junction and the germline gene differ at one end; a read error may be behind it. As DNA, the CDR3 is TGTTCCAGCAGCCCCTCCGCAGGGGGAGTACGGGATACGCAGTATTTT. Its translation: CSSSPSAGGVRDTQYF. The genes are TRBV7-9 and TRBJ2-3; TRBD1 matches 7 bases. In germline, CDR1 is SEHNR, CDR2 FQNEAQ (reference sequence). The CDR3 has 16 amino acids.

J is TRBJ2-7 and V is TRBV2; possibly TRBD2 for D (5 bases). From germline, CDR1 is SNHLY and CDR2 FYNNEI. The CDR3 loop spans 14 amino acids. Deletions cut 3 bases from V and 0 bases from J, with 9 bases between. Here the CDR3 DNA reads TGTGCCAGCAGTGAGTGGAGGACCTCCTACGAGCAGTACTTC. This translates into CASSEWRTSYEQYF.

This chain uses TRBV9 with TRBJ2-2; 14 bases are shared with TRBD2. This CDR3 spans 16 amino acids. Unmatched junction bases numbered 3, after V lost 3 bases and J lost 5 bases. Germline CDR1 is SGDLS and CDR2 is YYNGEE. The CDR3 DNA follows: TGTGCCAGCAGCGCTAGACTAGCGGGGGGGACCGGGGAGCTGTTTTTT. Translated: CASSARLAGGTGELFF.

The chain couples TRBV5-1 to TRBJ1-2; D call uncertain. Deletions cut 3 bases from V and 3 bases from J, with 18 bases between. Germline loops: CDR1 SGHRS, CDR2 YFSETQ. CDR3 size: 16 residues. DNA for the CDR3: TGCGCCAGCAGCTCACCCTTTGGACCGGGAGACTATGGCTACACCTTC. Amino acid sequence: CASSSPFGPGDYGYTF.

The chain couples TRBV7-2 to TRBJ1-1, with a tentative D call TRBD1 (6 bases). There are 15 residues in the CDR3. CDR1 and CDR2 (germline): SGHTA, FQGNSA. V was clipped by 1 base and J by 5 bases, with 14 bases between them. The CDR3 DNA reads TGTGCCAGCAGCTTAGGGTCAGGGGTCAGGACTGAAGCTTTCTTT. This translates into CASSLGSGVRTEAFF.

This clone appeared once. The chain joins TRBV10-2 to TRBJ1-6; 9 bases line up with TRBD1. Germline V gene sequence: CDR1 WSHSY, CDR2 SAAADI. The CDR3 contains 13 residues. V lost 8 bases to trimming and J lost 8 bases; unmatched junction nucleotides: 4. The CDR3 spells CASRRQGDSPLHF. In DNA, the CDR3 is TGCGCCAGCCGCCGACAGGGGGATTCACCCCTCCACTTT.

This chain connects TRBV5-1 to TRBJ1-1, with D hard to call. V gave up 4 bases and J gave up 1 base, with 11 bases separating them. This CDR3 has 14 residues. The germline gives CDR1 SGHRS, CDR2 YFSETQ. The chain's CDR3 is CASSHPRANTEAFF. In nucleotides, the CDR3 is TGCGCCAGCAGCCACCCGAGGGCGAACACTGAAGCTTTCTTT.

This clone was found once. The rearrangement uses TRBV7-9 and TRBJ1-1; D is ambiguous. V lost 1 base and J 7 bases, leaving 7 bases between the germline ends. The CDR3 spans 12 residues. Germline CDR1 and CDR2: SEHNR and FQNEAQ (reference sequence). The CDR3 protein is CASSLGASEAFF. CDR3 in DNA: TGTGCCAGCAGCTTAGGGGCCAGTGAAGCTTTCTTT.

The count of this clone is one. The chain recombines TRBV5-4 with TRBJ2-1; 12 bases agree with TRBD2. Germline CDR1 and CDR2: SGHNT and YYREEE (reference sequence). V lost 4 bases and J lost 10; bases outside the gene matches: 6. This CDR3 is built from 14 residues. CDR3 sequence (DNA): TGTGCCAGCAGCCCTAGCGGGGGGGCGGCGGAGCAGTTCTTC. Residues: CASSPSGGAAEQFF.

The V call is TRBV9, the J call TRBJ1-2, with TRBD1 matching 8 bases. J lost 0 bases, V lost 3 bases, and 4 bases had no gene match. Germline V gene lookup returns CDR1 SGDLS and CDR2 YYNGEE. The CDR3 sequence is 15 residues long. CDR3 sequence (DNA): TGTGCCAGCAGCGCCGACAGGGGTCCTAACTATGGCTACACCTTC. It yields the protein CASSADRGPNYGYTF.

V is TRBV2 and J is TRBJ2-3; D remains unclear. The CDR3 spans 11 residues. Trimming pared 9 bases from V and 5 bases from J, leaving 9 bases between. Germline CDR1 and CDR2: SNHLY and FYNNEI. CDR3: CARSAGDTQYF. CDR3 in DNA: TGTGCCAGGTCTGCCGGAGATACGCAGTATTTT. The full variable domain, its missing parts supplied by reference TRBV2 and TRBJ2-3, is EPEVTQTPSHQVTQMGQEVILRCVPISNHLYFYWYRQILGQKVEFLVSFYNNEISEKSEIFDDQFSVERPDGSNFTLKIRSTKLEDSAMYFCARSAGDTQYFGPGTRLTVL.

This clone was observed a handful of times. The V call is TRBV2, the J call TRBJ1-4; 8 nucleotides line up with TRBD1. This CDR3 region has 14 residues. Germline CDR1 is SNHLY and CDR2 is FYNNEI. With 8 bases clipped from V and 7 bases from J, the junction kept 9 bases outside the gene matches. CDR3 sequence (DNA): TGTGCCAGCTCTTGGGACAGGACGGGTGAAAAACTGTTTTTT. Its protein product is CASSWDRTGEKLFF.

The chain combines TRBV7-3 with TRBJ2-7; 14 nucleotides agree with TRBD2. The V and J ends lost 3 bases and 5 bases, in that order; junction bases with no gene match: 9. Germline CDR1 is SGHTA and CDR2 is FQGTGA. This CDR3 region has 17 residues. The CDR3 nucleotides read TGTGCCAGCAGCTTCGGCCCGGGACTAGCGGGGGCCCACGAGCAGTACTTC. Amino acids: CASSFGPGLAGAHEQYF.

This chain connects TRBV18 to TRBJ1-1; maybe TRBD1 (6 bases). The CDR3 consists of 14 residues. CDR1 KGHSH and CDR2 LQKENI come from the germline V gene. With 4 bases removed from V and 6 bases from J, the gap between germline ends came to 15 bases. The CDR3 sequence: CASSLWDTSAEAFF. CDR3 in DNA: TGTGCCAGCTCACTATGGGACACGAGTGCTGAAGCTTTCTTT.

The chain carries TRBV2 and TRBJ2-1; 7 bases are a match to TRBD1. The J segment lost 5 bases and the V segment lost 6 bases, leaving 7 bases of the junction unmatched. This CDR3 comprises 14 residues. Germline CDR1 and CDR2: SNHLY and FYNNEI. The CDR3 sequence: CASRYRTGDNEQFF. The CDR3 DNA reads as TGTGCCAGCAGGTATCGGACAGGAGACAATGAGCAGTTCTTC.

This clone was observed a handful of times. The chain recombines TRBV2 with TRBJ2-7; D not certain. Germline V CDR1 and CDR2: SNHLY, FYNNEI. V gave up 2 bases and J gave up 5 bases, with 16 bases separating them. The CDR3 has 15 residues. The CDR3 here is CASSERFRSENEQYF. CDR3 bases: TGTGCCAGCAGTGAAAGGTTCAGGTCGGAAAACGAGCAGTACTTC. The full variable domain, its missing parts supplied by reference TRBV2 and TRBJ2-7, is EPEVTQTPSHQVTQMGQEVILRCVPISNHLYFYWYRQILGQKVEFLVSFYNNEISEKSEIFDDQFSVERPDGSNFTLKIRSTKLEDSAMYFCASSERFRSENEQYFGPGTRLTVT.

The V call is TRBV4-3, the J call TRBJ2-6; TRBD1 agrees at 7 bases. CDR1 is LGHNA and CDR2 is YSLEER in the germline V gene. This CDR3 spans 16 amino acids. V gave up 2 bases and J gave up 1 base; unmatched junction bases: 2. The CDR3: CASSQKTGSGANVLTF. For the CDR3, the DNA is TGCGCCAGCAGCCAAAAGACAGGGTCTGGGGCCAACGTCCTGACTTTC.

The rearrangement links TRBV4-3 to TRBJ1-1; TRBD1 is a possible D gene (6 bases). CDR1 is LGHNA, CDR2 YSLEER, per germline. V lost 2 bases and J lost 1, with 17 bases in between. The CDR3 contains 17 residues. The CDR3 loop reads CASSQYWGDRKNTEAFF. The DNA for the CDR3 is TGCGCCAGCAGCCAATATTGGGGAGACAGGAAGAACACTGAAGCTTTCTTT.

V usage is TRBV7-2 and J usage is TRBJ2-7; tentative D call: TRBD2 (5 bases). Germline V lookup: CDR1 SGHTA, CDR2 FQGNSA. CDR3 length: 12 amino acids. V was cut by 7 bases and J by 9 bases, with 16 bases left in between. The CDR3 nucleotides read TGTGCCAGCACACCGCGGAGCGGAGGGCAGTACTTC. Translating it yields CASTPRSGGQYF.

The rearrangement joins TRBV10-3 to TRBJ2-7, with 11 bases identical to TRBD1. There are 15 residues in the CDR3. In germline, CDR1 is ENHRY, CDR2 SYGVKD. J lost 7 bases, V lost 3 bases, and 8 bases had no gene match. The CDR3 sequence: CAISESDRGPWEQYF. The CDR3 coding sequence is TGTGCCATCAGTGAATCGGACAGGGGGCCTTGGGAGCAGTACTTC.

The chain links TRBV9 to TRBJ1-2; D may be TRBD1 (5 bases). The CDR3 contains 16 residues. Trimming cost V 0 bases and J 7 bases, with 19 bases left between them. CDR1 and CDR2 from the germline V gene are SGDLS and YYNGEE. The CDR3 DNA reads as TGTGCCAGCAGCGTAGAGGTTTATGGGGCAGCTAGTGGCTACACCTTC. Its protein is CASSVEVYGAASGYTF.

The chain couples TRBV7-2 to TRBJ2-1; weak D call: TRBD1 (5 bases). Germline values: CDR1 SGHTA, CDR2 FQGNSA. Trimming removed 5 bases from V and 1 base from J, with 12 bases in between. The CDR3 is 15 residues long. Here the CDR3 reads CASSARKGSYNEQFF. Here the CDR3 DNA reads TGTGCCAGCAGCGCAAGAAAGGGGTCCTACAATGAGCAGTTCTTC.

This clone showed up just a few times. CDR3: CASSRAGTDPFYNSPLHF. The DNA for the CDR3 is TGCGCCAGCAGCCGAGCGGGGACGGACCCTTTTTATAATTCACCCCTCCACTTT. J is TRBJ1-6 and V is TRBV5-1; tentatively, D is TRBD1 (5 bases). This CDR3 is 18 amino acids long. Trimming took 4 bases from V and 4 from J, leaving 21 bases between them. Germline-derived CDR1 and CDR2 are SGHRS and YFSETQ.

This clone was observed a handful of times. The chain recombines TRBV5-1 with TRBJ2-2; tentatively, D is TRBD2 (5 bases). V gave up 4 bases and J gave up 4 bases, with 11 bases separating them. This CDR3 comprises 14 residues. Germline loops: CDR1 SGHRS, CDR2 YFSETQ. CDR3 nucleotide sequence: TGCGCCAGCAGCCCGAGCGGTGGCACCGGGGAGCTGTTTTTT. Its protein product is CASSPSGGTGELFF.

The rearrangement uses TRBV2 and TRBJ1-2, with D possibly TRBD1 on 5 matching bases. V lost 7 bases to trimming and J lost 0 bases, with 12 bases between them. CDR3 size: 14 residues. The germline CDR1 and CDR2 sequences are SNHLY and FYNNEI. The CDR3 bases are TGTGCCAGCAACGGTCCGGGGGCTAACTATGGCTACACCTTC. It encodes CASNGPGANYGYTF.

The chain couples TRBV9 to TRBJ2-5, with 7 bases aligning to TRBD1. Germline V gives CDR1 SGDLS, CDR2 YYNGEE. The junction had 10 bases not matched to a gene; V was cut back by 3 bases and J by 5 bases. The CDR3 covers 15 residues. Here the CDR3 DNA reads TGTGCCAGCAGCGCCCAGGGACAGCCCGGGGAGACCCAGTACTTC. This sequence encodes CASSAQGQPGETQYF.

V is TRBV6-6 and J is TRBJ1-6, with D possibly matching TRBD1 (6 bases). The CDR3 has 14 amino acids. From germline, CDR1 is MNHNY and CDR2 SVGAGI (reference sequence). V was clipped by 9 bases and J by 6 bases, with 15 bases between them. The CDR3 region has the DNA TGTGCCAGTGGGACCAGGGGAGCTAATTCACCCCTCCACTTT. Its protein product is CASGTRGANSPLHF.

This clone came up a few times. The chain employs TRBV29-1 and TRBJ1-4; weak D call: TRBD1 (6 bases). The germline V and J ends were trimmed by 3 bases and 8 bases, with 13 bases remaining between them. The CDR3 covers 13 residues. CDR1 SQVTM and CDR2 ANQGSEA come from the germline V gene. CDR3 residues: CSVDQQGSEKLFF. The CDR3 DNA reads TGCAGCGTTGATCAACAGGGCTCGGAAAAACTGTTTTTT.

V usage is TRBV19 and J usage is TRBJ1-2; 11 nucleotides line up with TRBD1. V dropped 5 bases and J dropped 4; count of bases not matched to a gene: 6. Germline V gene lookup returns CDR1 LNHDA and CDR2 SQIVND (reference sequence). This CDR3 spans 15 amino acids. As DNA, the CDR3 is TGTGCCAGTAGTGAACCGGGACAGGGGGGCTATGGCTACACCTTC. Translation: CASSEPGQGGYGYTF. Variable domain in full (rest from reference TRBV19 and TRBJ1-2): DGGITQSPKYLFRKEGQNVTLSCEQNLNHDAMYWYRQDPGQGLRLIYYSQIVNDFQKGDIAEGYSVSREKKESFPLTVTSAQKNPTAFYLCASSEPGQGGYGYTFGSGTRLTVV.

This clone has more than one count but fewer than ten. The chain employs TRBV10-1 and TRBJ2-7; possible D gene TRBD1, 6 bases. Germline loops: CDR1 WNHNN, CDR2 SYGVQD (reference sequence). Trimming removed 4 bases from V and 0 bases from J, with 13 bases in between. The CDR3 loop spans 15 amino acids. The CDR3 DNA is TGCGCCAGCAGTGCTTTACAGGGAATCTCCTACGAGCAGTACTTC. This encodes CASSALQGISYEQYF.